The 14 T cell receptor beta chains reported below all come from one sample, sequenced in a study of blood T cells in healthy people across ages. A second about 7 to 12 cycle PCR used barcoded and J-beta primers. TCRdb used MiXCR to reprocess the 5' RACE reads, holding one entry per CDR3 protein. The data contain 800,000 or so distinct CDR3 sequences, approximately 65% of them singletons. The sample was blood. All receptors derive from a young man in good health.

The chain combines TRBV28 with TRBJ2-7; TRBD2 matches at 7 bases. This CDR3 comprises 13 residues. Trimming at V came to 6 bases and at J to 4 bases, leaving 6 bases not matched to a gene. Germline CDR1 is MDHEN and CDR2 is SYDVKM. CDR3 sequence: CASRGEGRYEQYF. CDR3 coding DNA: TGTGCCAGCAGAGGGGAGGGGCGGTACGAGCAGTACTTC.

This clonotype has a handful of counts. The junction departs from germline at one end; a sequencing error may be responsible. The chain carries TRBV29-1 and TRBJ2-7, with D perhaps matching TRBD1 (5 bases). CDR1 and CDR2 (germline): SQVTM, ANQGSEA. The CDR3 sequence is 13 residues long. CDR3 sequence reads: CSVEQGNSHEQYF. In DNA, the CDR3 is TGCAGCGTTGAACAGGGTAACTCCCACGAGCAGTACTTC.

With regard to this clonotype: A read error may explain this, as a much larger clone is one base away. This rearrangement joins TRBV29-1 to TRBJ2-5; 10 bases are shared with TRBD1. J lost 5 bases, V lost 7 bases, and 19 bases had no gene match. The CDR3 is 17 residues long. Germline CDR1 is SQVTM and CDR2 is ANQGSEA. CDR3 sequence (DNA): TGCAGCGCAATGACAGGGGGCGATCCTCGGGCCTTGGAGACCCAGTACTTC. Its translation: CSAMTGGDPRALETQYF.

This chain uses TRBV6-5 with TRBJ2-7; the D gene is possibly TRBD2 (5 bases). This CDR3 has 14 amino acids. Trimming took off 6 bases at V and 0 bases at J, with 12 bases between the two ends. Germline V gene lookup returns CDR1 MNHEY and CDR2 SVGAGI. The CDR3 is CASSQPGSSYEQYF. CDR3 bases: TGTGCCAGCAGCCAACCGGGGAGCTCCTACGAGCAGTACTTC.

CDR3 DNA: TGTGCCAGCAGGGATACTAGCGGGGTTGTAGATACGCAGTATTTT. It codes for CASRDTSGVVDTQYF. The chain couples TRBV2 to TRBJ2-3; TRBD2 matches 10 bases. This CDR3 has 15 amino acids. CDR1 SNHLY and CDR2 FYNNEI come from the germline V gene. The ends lost 6 bases at V and 5 bases at J; junction bases unmatched: 8.

The chain carries TRBV20-1 and TRBJ2-4; 12 bases align to TRBD2. The ends lost 6 bases at V and 12 bases at J; junction bases unmatched: 3. CDR3 length: 11 residues. Germline CDR1 and CDR2: DFQATT and SNEGSKA (reference sequence). CDR3 sequence reads: CSATSGGNQYF. CDR3 nucleotide sequence: TGCAGTGCAACTAGCGGGGGGAATCAGTACTTC.

The V gene is TRBV9, the J gene TRBJ1-2, with 9 bases identical to TRBD1. The length of the CDR3 is 16 residues. The germline CDR1 and CDR2 sequences are SGDLS and YYNGEE. With V trimmed by 0 bases and J by 4 bases, 7 bases remained unmatched. The CDR3 DNA is TGTGCCAGCAGCGTAGATCAGGGACAGGGACCCTATGGCTACACCTTC. Amino acid sequence: CASSVDQGQGPYGYTF.

This sequence joins TRBV20-1 and TRBJ2-5, with 8 bases matching TRBD2. J gave up 7 bases and V 3 bases, and 10 bases lay outside the gene matches. The CDR3 totals 14 residues. Germline loops: CDR1 DFQATT, CDR2 SNEGSKA (reference sequence). This chain's CDR3 is CSASKRGSPGTQYF. CDR3 nucleotides: TGCAGTGCTAGTAAGCGGGGGAGCCCCGGGACCCAGTACTTC.

A single count supports this clonotype. The V gene is TRBV30, the J gene TRBJ1-2; tentatively, D is TRBD1 (6 bases). V dropped 4 bases and J dropped 4 bases, with 19 bases sitting between them. CDR3 length: 15 residues. Germline CDR1 reads GTSNPN; CDR2 reads SVGIG (reference sequence). This CDR3 is CAWMWGAGIAYGYTF. The CDR3 DNA reads TGTGCCTGGATGTGGGGGGCCGGAATAGCCTATGGCTACACCTTC.

To note about this clonotype: A much larger clone lies a single base off, so this may be a read error. The genes are TRBV5-1 and TRBJ2-1, with 7 bases lining up with TRBD2. Germline loops: CDR1 SGHRS, CDR2 YFSETQ. The CDR3 covers 14 residues. The V and J ends lost 4 bases and 8 bases, in that order; junction bases with no gene match: 9. CDR3 bases: TGCGCCAGCAGCGTGGATTCAGGGAGGGATGAGCAGTTCTTC. Protein: CASSVDSGRDEQFF.

V is TRBV6-2 or TRBV6-3 and J is TRBJ1-1; weak D call: TRBD1 (6 bases). V lost 6 bases to trimming and J lost 6 bases, with 11 bases between them. Germline CDR1 is MNHEY and CDR2 is SVGEGT. The CDR3 is made up of 12 amino acids. The CDR3 loop reads CASSFDRSEAFF. CDR3 nucleotides: TGTGCCAGCAGCTTTGACAGGTCTGAAGCTTTCTTT.

The V gene is TRBV6-2 or TRBV6-3, the J gene TRBJ1-4, with TRBD1 matching 12 bases. This CDR3 spans 14 amino acids. Germline V gene lookup returns CDR1 MNHEY and CDR2 SVGEGT. Germline trimming cut 6 bases from V and 8 bases from J; bases unmatched to any gene: 4. This CDR3 reads CASSAGTGGEKLFF. CDR3 DNA sequence: TGTGCCAGCAGCGCCGGGACAGGGGGCGAAAAACTGTTTTTT.

This chain uses TRBV6-2 or TRBV6-3 with TRBJ2-1, with 7 bases aligning to TRBD1. With V trimmed by 1 base and J by 8 bases, 8 bases remained unmatched. Germline V CDR1 and CDR2: MNHEY, SVGEGT. The CDR3 has 15 residues. The CDR3, as DNA: TGTGCCAGCAGTTACTGGGACAGAGTTCGGGATGAGCAGTTCTTC. This sequence encodes CASSYWDRVRDEQFF.

This clonotype was seen a few times. The rearrangement uses TRBV6-5 and TRBJ1-2; the D gene is possibly TRBD1 (5 bases). CDR3 length: 14 amino acids. Germline CDR1 and CDR2: MNHEY and SVGAGI. V lost 6 bases, J lost 7 bases, and 18 bases lay in between. CDR3 sequence: CASRITGGWSGYTF. In nucleotides, the CDR3 is TGTGCCAGCAGGATCACGGGGGGGTGGAGTGGCTACACCTTC.